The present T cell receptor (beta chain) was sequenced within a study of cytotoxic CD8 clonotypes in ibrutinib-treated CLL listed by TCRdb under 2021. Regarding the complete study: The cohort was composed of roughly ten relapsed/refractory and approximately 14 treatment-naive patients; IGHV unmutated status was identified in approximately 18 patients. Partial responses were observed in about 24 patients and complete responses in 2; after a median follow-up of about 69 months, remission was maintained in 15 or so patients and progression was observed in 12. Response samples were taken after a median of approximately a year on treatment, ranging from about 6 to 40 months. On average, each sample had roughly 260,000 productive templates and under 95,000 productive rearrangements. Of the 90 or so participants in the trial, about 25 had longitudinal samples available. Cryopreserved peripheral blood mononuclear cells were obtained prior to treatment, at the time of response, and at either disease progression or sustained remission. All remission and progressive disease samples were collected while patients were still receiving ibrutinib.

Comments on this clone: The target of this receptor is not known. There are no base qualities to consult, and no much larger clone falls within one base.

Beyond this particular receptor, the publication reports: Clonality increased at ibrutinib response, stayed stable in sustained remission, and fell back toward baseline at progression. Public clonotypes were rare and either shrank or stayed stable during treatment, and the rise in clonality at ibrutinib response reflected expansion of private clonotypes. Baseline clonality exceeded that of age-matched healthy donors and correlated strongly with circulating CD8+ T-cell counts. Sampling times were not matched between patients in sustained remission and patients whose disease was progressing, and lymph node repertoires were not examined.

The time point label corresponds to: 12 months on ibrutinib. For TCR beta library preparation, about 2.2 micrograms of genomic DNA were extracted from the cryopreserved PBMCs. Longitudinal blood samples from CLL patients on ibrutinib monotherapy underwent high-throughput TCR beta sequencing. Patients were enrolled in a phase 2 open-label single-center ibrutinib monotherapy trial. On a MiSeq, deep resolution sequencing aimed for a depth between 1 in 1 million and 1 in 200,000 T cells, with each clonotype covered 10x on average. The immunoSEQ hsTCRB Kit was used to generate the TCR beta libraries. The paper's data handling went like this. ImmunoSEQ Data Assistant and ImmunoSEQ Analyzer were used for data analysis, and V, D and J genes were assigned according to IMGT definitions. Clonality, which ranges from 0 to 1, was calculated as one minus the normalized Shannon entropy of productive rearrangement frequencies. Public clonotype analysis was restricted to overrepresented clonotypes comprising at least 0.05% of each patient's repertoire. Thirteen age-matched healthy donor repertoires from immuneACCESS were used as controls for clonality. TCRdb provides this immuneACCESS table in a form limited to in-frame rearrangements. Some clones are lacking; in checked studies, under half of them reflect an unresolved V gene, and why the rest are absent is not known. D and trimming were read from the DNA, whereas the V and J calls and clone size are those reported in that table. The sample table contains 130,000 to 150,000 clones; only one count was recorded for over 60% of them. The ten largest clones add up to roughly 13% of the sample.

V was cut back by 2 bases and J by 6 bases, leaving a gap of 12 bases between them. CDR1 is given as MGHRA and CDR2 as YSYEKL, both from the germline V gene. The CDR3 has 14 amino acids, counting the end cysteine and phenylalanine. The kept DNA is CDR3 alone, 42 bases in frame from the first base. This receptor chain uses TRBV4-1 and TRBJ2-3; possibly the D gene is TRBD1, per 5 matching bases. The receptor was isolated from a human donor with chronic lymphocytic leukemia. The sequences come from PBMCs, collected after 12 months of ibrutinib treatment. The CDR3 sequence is CASSQLGQGDTQYF. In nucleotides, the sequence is TGCGCCAGCAGCCAACTAGGACAAGGGGATACGCAGTATTTT.